Listed below are T cell receptor beta chains from one sample, sequenced in a study of cytomegalovirus exposure and HLA in healthy donors. Sequencing was performed with immunoSEQ multiplex PCR; in TCRdb, only in-frame clones are kept and a portion is missing. The sample consists of over 100,000 clones, 85% to 90% of them appearing once. Sample: PBMCs. The receptors were gathered from a woman under 40 in good health and CMV-seronegative. The CDR3 runs from the conserved cysteine through the conserved F or W. D genes are given only for firm matches. Clone size is not always given. Where it is, it says once, few, many or a class for expanded clones.

TRBJ2-7	TRBV7-9	TRBD1	few	CASSRGQGLSEQYF	TGTGCCAGCAGCCGGGGACAGGGGCTTTCCGAGCAGTACTTC
TRBJ2-2	TRBV9	.	.	CASSAAPGANTGELFF	TGTGCCAGCAGCGCCGCCCCGGGAGCGAACACCGGGGAGCTGTTTTTT
TRBJ2-7	TRBV18	TRBD1	.	CASSPRTGSSYEQYF	TGTGCCAGCTCACCAAGGACAGGGTCCTCCTACGAGCAGTACTTC
TRBJ2-1	TRBV10-3	TRBD1	.	CASGQGWIHEQFF	TGTGCCAGTGGACAGGGGTGGATCCATGAGCAGTTCTTC
TRBJ2-1	TRBV4-1	TRBD2	.	CASSRIAGGPLNEQFF	TGCGCCAGCAGCCGTATAGCGGGGGGCCCCCTGAATGAGCAGTTCTTC
TRBJ1-1	TRBV4-3	.	few	CASSQGRSPGLTWGNTEAFF	TGCGCCAGCAGCCAAGGCCGCTCCCCGGGACTCACCTGGGGAAACACTGAAGCTTTCTTT
TRBJ1-2	TRBV15	.	.	CATSLDYRGANYGYTF	TGTGCCACCAGCCTAGACTATCGGGGGGCTAACTATGGCTACACCTTC
TRBJ2-1	TRBV7-2	TRBD2	.	CASSTGLAGGDEQFF	TGTGCCAGCAGCACCGGACTAGCGGGGGGGGATGAGCAGTTCTTC
TRBJ2-1	TRBV7-7	.	.	CASSPAPRYEQFF	TGTGCTAGCAGCCCCGCGCCCCGATATGAGCAGTTCTTC
TRBJ2-2	TRBV28	TRBD1	.	CASSRRQGPNTGELFF	TGTGCCAGCAGTAGGAGACAGGGTCCGAACACCGGGGAGCTGTTTTTT
TRBJ2-1	TRBV6-6	TRBD2	.	CASSSSSGAYNEQFF	TGTGCCAGCAGTTCGTCCAGCGGGGCCTACAATGAGCAGTTCTTC
TRBJ2-3	TRBV7-3	.	.	CASSFIGTDTQYF	TGTGCCAGCAGTTTTATCGGGACAGATACGCAGTATTTT
TRBJ1-2	TRBV6-5	.	once	CASSRATNYGYTF	TGTGCCAGCAGCAGGGCCACTAACTATGGCTACACCTTC
TRBJ2-2	TRBV30	.	.	CAWSVQVPGELFF	TGTGCCTGGAGTGTACAGGTCCCCGGGGAGCTGTTTTTT